The clone carrying this T cell receptor (beta chain) was recorded at least ten times. Its matching antigen is unknown. The record originates from a study of neurological immune-mediated disorders. The study's findings and limits: A possible signature was seen in one related-CDR3 cluster, into which phylogenetic grouping placed the repertoires of 18 of 34 multiple sclerosis patients.

As for the cDNA, it was generated by 5'RACE with 10-nucleotide random UMIs. TCRdb re-derived calls from the 5' RACE reads in MiXCR, one entry per CDR3 protein. The data hold roughly 120,000 distinct CDR3 sequences, with more than 2.5% observed a single time. V lost 0 bases, J lost 5 bases, and 6 bases lay in between. The CDR3 consists of 13 residues. From germline, CDR1 is SGHDT and CDR2 YYEEEE. The rearrangement uses TRBV5-6 and TRBJ2-4; no clear D. This clonotype originated in a woman aged 25 to 39 with multiple sclerosis. Sequencing was performed on PBMCs. The CDR3 loop reads CASSLAVENIQYF. The CDR3 DNA sequence: TGTGCCAGCAGCTTGGCAGTGGAAAACATTCAGTACTTC.